This T cell receptor (beta chain) was captured by sequencing in a study of identical twins. Broader study findings: Out-of-frame alpha sequences shared between twins exhibited an excess of low generation probability.

The CDR3 is 17 amino acids. The V and J ends lost 5 bases and 5 bases, in that order; junction bases with no gene match: 13. Germline V gives CDR1 LNHNV, CDR2 YYDKDF (reference sequence). This clonotype was detected ten times or more. Its antigen remains unidentified. TCRdb reprocessed the 5' RACE reads with MiXCR, giving one entry per CDR3 protein. Among around 510,000 distinct CDR3 sequences listed, roughly 13% were seen once. These same records also appear under a second study, on yellow fever vaccine responses in identical twins. That source notes: It has been reported that, in twins, the vaccine T cell response seemed partly convergent and partly personalized.

The receptor's source is a woman between 18 and 29 years old in good health. The sequencing sample was made of CD4+ T cells sorted from blood. The chain recombines TRBV15 with TRBJ2-5; 11 positions agree with TRBD2. The CDR3 DNA reads TGTGCCACCAGCGCCCCCATTAGCGGGAGGGCCAGGGAGACCCAGTACTTC. This translates into CATSAPISGRARETQYF.